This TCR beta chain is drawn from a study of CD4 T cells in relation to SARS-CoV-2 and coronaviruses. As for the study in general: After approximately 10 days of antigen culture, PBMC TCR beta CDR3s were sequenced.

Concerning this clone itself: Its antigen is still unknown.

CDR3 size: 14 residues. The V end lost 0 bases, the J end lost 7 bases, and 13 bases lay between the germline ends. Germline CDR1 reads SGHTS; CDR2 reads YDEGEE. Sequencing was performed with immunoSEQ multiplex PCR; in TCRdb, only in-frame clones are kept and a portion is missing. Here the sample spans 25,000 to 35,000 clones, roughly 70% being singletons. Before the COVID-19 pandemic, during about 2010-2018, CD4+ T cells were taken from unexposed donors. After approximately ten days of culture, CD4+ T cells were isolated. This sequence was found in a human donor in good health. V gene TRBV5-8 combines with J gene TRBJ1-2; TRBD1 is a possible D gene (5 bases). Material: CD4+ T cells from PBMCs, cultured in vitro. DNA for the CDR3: TGTGCCAGCAGCTTGGATGCAGGGTTTGGTGGCTACACCTTC. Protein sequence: CASSLDAGFGGYTF.